These T cell receptor beta chains were read from a single sample in a study of T-cell memory formation after mild COVID-19. TCRdb redid the calling of the 5' RACE reads with MiXCR, one entry per CDR3 protein. The sample records hundreds of thousands of distinct CDR3 sequences, approximately 15% being singletons. Material: PBMCs or a T cell subset sorted from them (not recorded which). The receptor set was obtained from a young man who had mild COVID-19 (a few samples of this study predate the infection). Cell type and time point are not known. Both conserved end residues are part of each CDR3. Each record gives: CDR3 protein, CDR3 DNA, V gene, CDR3 length, J gene, clone size, D gene. A D gene is named only where the DNA matches it firmly. Only some rows state a clone size, as once, few, many or a class for expanded clones.

CASTPDNYYEQYF	TGTGCCAGCACCCCAGACAACTACTACGAGCAGTACTTC	TRBV12-3/TRBV12-4	13	TRBJ2-7	few	NA
CASSLSPTLNYGYTF	TGTGCCAGCAGCTTAAGTCCGACACTTAACTATGGCTACACCTTC	TRBV7-8	15	TRBJ1-2	NA	NA
CASSQEGLAGGTQYF	TGCGCCAGCAGCCAAGAAGGGCTAGCGGGGGGTACGCAGTATTTT	TRBV4-3	15	TRBJ2-3	few	TRBD2
CATSALTTRTNTQYF	TGTGCCACCAGTGCACTGACAACAAGGACGAATACGCAGTATTTT	TRBV24-1	15	TRBJ2-3	few	NA
CSAPARSGQGDNEQFF	TGCAGTGCCCCAGCCCGGTCGGGACAGGGAGACAATGAGCAGTTCTTC	TRBV20-1	16	TRBJ2-1	few	TRBD1
CASSVDPLYSPLHF	TGTGCCAGCAGCGTTGACCCCCTATATTCACCCCTCCACTTT	TRBV9	14	TRBJ1-6	NA	NA
CASSRTVPYSNQPQHF	TGTGCCAGCAGCCGGACAGTACCCTATAGCAATCAGCCCCAGCATTTT	TRBV7-2	16	TRBJ1-5	few	NA
CASSLARGSNQPQHF	TGTGCCAGCAGCTTAGCCAGGGGAAGCAATCAGCCCCAGCATTTT	TRBV7-2	15	TRBJ1-5	NA	NA
CASTIQSGTRIAGELFF	TGTGCCAGCACCATTCAGTCGGGGACTAGGATAGCCGGGGAGCTGTTTTTT	TRBV11-2	17	TRBJ2-2	NA	TRBD2
CASRGLTGEGANVLTF	TGTGCCAGCAGAGGGTTGACAGGGGAGGGGGCCAACGTCCTGACTTTC	TRBV11-2	16	TRBJ2-6	few	TRBD1
CSARAGGMNTEAFF	TGCAGTGCTAGAGCGGGGGGGATGAACACTGAAGCTTTCTTT	TRBV20-1	14	TRBJ1-1	NA	NA
CASSILRSYEQYF	TGTGCCAGCAGCATCCTGCGATCCTACGAGCAGTACTTC	TRBV5-6	13	TRBJ2-7	NA	NA
CASSPFIEVLSTDTQYF	TGTGCCAGCAGTCCCTTTATCGAAGTATTGAGCACAGATACGCAGTATTTT	TRBV2	17	TRBJ2-3	many	NA
CASSGAGIQETQYF	TGTGCCAGCAGCGGAGCGGGGATACAAGAGACCCAGTACTTC	TRBV5-6	14	TRBJ2-5	NA	TRBD2
CASSLVGSYNSPLHF	TGTGCCAGCAGCTTAGTGGGATCCTATAATTCACCCCTCCACTTT	TRBV7-3	15	TRBJ1-6	NA	NA
CASRRGEETQYF	TGTGCCAGCAGAAGGGGTGAGGAGACCCAGTACTTC	TRBV28	12	TRBJ2-5	many	NA
CSASKAREAFF	TGCAGTGCTAGTAAGGCCCGGGAAGCTTTCTTT	TRBV20-1	11	TRBJ1-1	NA	NA
CASSLVGQGGETQYF	TGCGCCAGCAGCTTGGTGGGACAGGGGGGAGAGACCCAGTACTTC	TRBV5-1	15	TRBJ2-5	NA	TRBD1
CASSFWGSGQETQYF	TGTGCCAGCAGCTTTTGGGGCTCGGGACAAGAGACCCAGTACTTC	TRBV5-5	15	TRBJ2-5	few	NA
CASSERTGGQPQHF	TGTGCCAGCAGCGAACGGACAGGCGGTCAGCCCCAGCATTTT	TRBV6-1	14	TRBJ1-5	NA	TRBD1
CASRQGFGYTF	TGTGCCAGCCGACAGGGGTTCGGCTACACCTTC	TRBV19	11	TRBJ1-2	few	TRBD1
CASSLAFSGAYNEQFF	TGCGCCAGCAGCTTGGCGTTTAGCGGGGCCTACAATGAGCAGTTCTTC	TRBV5-1	16	TRBJ2-1	many	TRBD2
CASSFMGRQSTEKLFF	TGTGCCAGCAGCTTTATGGGACGCCAATCCACAGAAAAACTGTTTTTT	TRBV7-9	16	TRBJ1-4	NA	NA
CSVGSGAGTDTQYF	TGCAGCGTTGGCTCAGGGGCAGGCACAGATACGCAGTATTTT	TRBV29-1	14	TRBJ2-3	NA	NA
CASSQVWLAGGPTQYF	TGCGCCAGCAGCCAAGTCTGGCTAGCGGGGGGGCCAACGCAGTATTTT	TRBV4-3	16	TRBJ2-3	many	TRBD2
CASSPNPSGQTEAFF	TGTGCCAGCAGCCCCAATCCCTCAGGACAGACTGAAGCTTTCTTT	TRBV7-2	15	TRBJ1-1	NA	NA
CASSYSLWATDTQYF	TGTGCCAGCAGTTACTCGCTGTGGGCAACAGATACGCAGTATTTT	TRBV6-5	15	TRBJ2-3	NA	NA
CASSQEQNTPVETQYF	TGTGCCAGCAGCCAAGAGCAGAATACTCCGGTGGAGACCCAGTACTTC	TRBV3-1	16	TRBJ2-5	NA	NA
CASSFSTGATYNEQFF	TGTGCCAGCAGCTTCTCAACAGGGGCGACCTACAATGAGCAGTTCTTC	TRBV7-9	16	TRBJ2-1	few	TRBD1
CASRRQVVKGGNTIYF	TGTGCCAGCAGGCGACAGGTGGTAAAGGGAGGAAACACCATATATTTT	TRBV7-9	16	TRBJ1-3	few	NA
CASSQKQGASEKLFF	TGTGCCAGCAGCCAGAAACAGGGGGCGAGTGAAAAACTGTTTTTT	TRBV4-2	15	TRBJ1-4	few	TRBD1
CASSTGQGWEGETQYF	TGTGCCAGCAGTACGGGACAGGGGTGGGAAGGAGAGACCCAGTACTTC	TRBV28	16	TRBJ2-5	NA	TRBD1
CASSLNEDTQYF	TGTGCCAGCAGTTTAAATGAAGATACGCAGTATTTT	TRBV12-3/TRBV12-4	12	TRBJ2-3	NA	NA
CASGSGGDYNEQFF	TGTGCCAGCGGAAGCGGGGGGGATTACAATGAGCAGTTCTTC	TRBV9	14	TRBJ2-1	NA	TRBD2